These 10 T cell receptor beta chains were sequenced from one sample in a study of CD8+CD57+ T cells in acquired aplastic anemia. Investigators profiled TCR beta VDJ and CDR3 from genomic DNA template. MiXCR, applied by TCRdb to the reads, yields one record per CDR3 protein. Of about 170,000 distinct CDR3 sequences in the sample, 35% to 55% were seen once. The sample consisted of sorted CD4+, CD8+, or CD8+CD57+ T cells (not recorded which) from PBMCs. These receptors were obtained from a human donor in good health.

V gene TRBV28 combines with J gene TRBJ1-4, with 7 bases fitting TRBD1. The J segment lost 0 bases and the V segment lost 7 bases, leaving 5 bases of the junction unmatched. Looked up from germline, CDR1 is MDHEN and CDR2 is SYDVKM. The length of the CDR3 is 15 residues. This CDR3 is CASTPGGATNEKLFF. The CDR3, as DNA: TGTGCCAGCACCCCAGGGGGTGCAACTAATGAAAAACTGTTTTTT.

A single count supports this clonotype. The chain carries TRBV6-5 and TRBJ1-4, with 7 bases matching TRBD1. J was trimmed by 8 bases and V by 4 bases; bases with no gene match: 7. The CDR3 is made up of 14 amino acids. CDR1 and CDR2 from the germline V gene are MNHEY and SVGAGI. CDR3 in DNA: TGTGCCAGCAGTTCCCACCCGGGACAGGAAAAACTGTTTTTT. Encoded protein: CASSSHPGQEKLFF.

This clonotype has a count of ten or more. This chain connects TRBV19 to TRBJ1-1; 9 bases are a match to TRBD1. This CDR3 is built from 16 residues. Germline V lookup: CDR1 LNHDA, CDR2 SQIVND (reference sequence). Trimming removed 3 bases from V and 4 bases from J; junction bases left unmatched: 9. CDR3 amino acids: CASSIVTGGATTEAFF. The CDR3 nucleotides read TGTGCCAGTAGTATCGTTACAGGGGGCGCGACCACTGAAGCTTTCTTT.

The rearrangement uses TRBV10-3 and TRBJ1-4, with 7 bases that match TRBD1. Germline V gene sequence: CDR1 ENHRY, CDR2 SYGVKD. V lost 6 bases, J lost 7 bases, and 2 bases stayed unmatched. This CDR3 has 12 amino acids. CDR3 region: CAISRQGEKLFF. The DNA of the CDR3 is TGTGCCATCAGCCGACAGGGTGAAAAACTGTTTTTT.

V usage is TRBV19 and J usage is TRBJ1-1, with 8 positions matching TRBD1. The CDR3 runs 14 residues. CDR1 is LNHDA, CDR2 SQIVND, per germline (reference sequence). V was clipped by 6 bases and J by 0 bases; unmatched bases: 3. The CDR3 is CASSSQGVNTEAFF. Written as DNA, the CDR3 is TGTGCCAGTAGCTCACAGGGGGTGAACACTGAAGCTTTCTTT.

This clonotype was seen a few times. The chain carries TRBV15 and TRBJ2-1; 12 bases agree with TRBD1. The V segment lost 2 bases and the J segment 7 bases; nucleotides outside the gene matches: 9. Germline CDR1 LNHNV, CDR2 YYDKDF (reference sequence). This CDR3 contains 17 residues. The CDR3 DNA reads TGTGCCACCAGCAGACCATTTCCGGGACAGGGGGCGAATGAGCAGTTCTTC. It specifies CATSRPFPGQGANEQFF.

Details on this clonotype: The germline gene is not matched at one end of the junction; a read error may be the cause. The V gene is TRBV11-3, the J gene TRBJ2-7, with D perhaps TRBD2 (8 bases). CDR1 is SGHNT, CDR2 YENEEA, per germline. The CDR3 has 15 residues. As DNA, the CDR3 is TGTGCCAGCAGATTAGCGGGACAGTCCACCTACGAGCAGTACTTC. As protein: CASRLAGQSTYEQYF.

This clonotype turned up a few times. The chain employs TRBV7-3 and TRBJ1-3; D not certain. The germline V gene has CDR1 SGHTA and CDR2 FQGTGA. The CDR3 sequence is 16 residues long. V lost 1 base, J lost 4 bases, and 14 bases lay in between. CDR3 bases: TGTGCCAGCAGCTTAAGAGGCTCTCTCTCCGGAAACACCATATATTTT. Protein sequence: CASSLRGSLSGNTIYF. Using reference TRBV7-3 and TRBJ1-3 for the parts outside the CDR3, the full variable domain is GAGVSQTPSNKVTEKGKYVELRCDPISGHTALYWYRQSLGQGPEFLIYFQGTGAADDSGLPNDRFFAVRPEGSVSTLKIQRTERGDSAVYLCASSLRGSLSGNTIYFGEGSWLTVV.

The chain employs TRBV7-9 and TRBJ2-7; D may be TRBD2 (5 bases). This CDR3 is built from 13 residues. V lost 3 bases and J lost 2, with 8 bases in between. Germline V gene data show CDR1 as SEHNR and CDR2 as FQNEAQ (reference sequence). CDR3 sequence (DNA): TGTGCCAGCAGCTTTGGCGGGCCCTACGAGCAGTACTTC. Amino acids: CASSFGGPYEQYF. Based on the CDR3 plus reference TRBV7-9 and TRBJ2-7, the full variable domain is DTGVSQNPRHKITKRGQNVTFRCDPISEHNRLYWYRQTLGQGPEFLTYFQNEAQLEKSRLLSDRFSAERPKGSFSTLEIQRTEQGDSAMYLCASSFGGPYEQYFGPGTRLTVT.

This clonotype was counted only a few times. A much larger clone sits a single nucleotide away, making a read error possible. The V call is TRBV5-1, the J call TRBJ2-7, with D possibly being TRBD1 (6 bases). The germline CDR1 and CDR2 sequences are SGHRS and YFSETQ. Trimming removed 4 bases from V and 2 bases from J, with 16 bases in between. This CDR3 is built from 15 residues. CDR3 DNA: TGCGCCAGCAGCACGTGGACAGTGGGGGCCTACGAGCAGTACTTC. Encoded protein: CASSTWTVGAYEQYF.